The present entry profiles one T cell receptor (beta chain) with its context. Trimming removed 8 bases from V and 4 bases from J, with 17 bases in between. This CDR3 comprises 14 residues. The V gene's germline CDR1 is MDHEN and CDR2 SYDVKM. As handled by the study authors: Reference gene primers were amplified, and this amplification served to estimate nucleated cell counts. Libraries were prepared by immunoSEQ multiplex PCR; TCRdb keeps only in-frame clonotypes and omits some of them. That table furnishes V, J and clone size, whereas the DNA furnished D and trimming. The profile shows about 200,000 clones, 85% to 90% of them singletons. This specimen belongs to a study of blood T cell repertoires in COVID-19. Study information: Donors in the United States, Italy and Spain gave samples during acute or convalescent COVID-19.

This chain uses TRBV28 with TRBJ1-2; D not resolved. This receptor was taken from a woman in her 70s with acute or convalescent COVID-19. The sequencing sample was made of peripheral blood. CDR3 nucleotides: TGTGCCAGCGCGATGACACTCATAAGCTATGGCTACACCTTC. Translation: CASAMTLISYGYTF.